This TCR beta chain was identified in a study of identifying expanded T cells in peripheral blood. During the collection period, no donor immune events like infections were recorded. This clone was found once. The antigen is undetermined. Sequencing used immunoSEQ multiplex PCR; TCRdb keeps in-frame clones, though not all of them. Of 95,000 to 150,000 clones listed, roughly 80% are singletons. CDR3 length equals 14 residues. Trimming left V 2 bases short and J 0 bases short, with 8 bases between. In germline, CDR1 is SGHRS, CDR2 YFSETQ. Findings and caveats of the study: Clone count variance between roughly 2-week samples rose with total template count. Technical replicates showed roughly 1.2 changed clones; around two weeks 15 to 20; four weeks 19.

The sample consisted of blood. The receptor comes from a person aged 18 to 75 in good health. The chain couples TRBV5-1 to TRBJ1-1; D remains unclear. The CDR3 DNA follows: TGCGCCAGCAGCTTCAATTCGGTGAACACTGAAGCTTTCTTT. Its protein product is CASSFNSVNTEAFF.